A selection of T cell receptor beta chains follows, all from one sample in a study of blood T cells in healthy people across ages. Using its own MiXCR run on the 5' RACE reads, TCRdb lists one record per CDR3 protein. The sample has about 580,000 distinct CDR3 sequences, 40% to 50% seen once. The sequenced sample consisted of blood. Source of these receptors: a man at least 80 years old in good health. CDR3s include the opening cysteine and the closing phenylalanine or tryptophan. Each record gives: CDR3 protein, CDR3 DNA, V gene, D gene, clone size, J gene. D genes are given only for firm matches. Rows may omit the clone size; those that give it use once, few, many or a size class.

CDR3: CASSTTTQETQYF; DNA: TGTGCCAGCTCAACGACTACTCAAGAGACCCAGTACTTC; V: TRBV18; D: -; size: -; J: TRBJ2-5
CDR3: CASSLGQPYERYF; DNA: TGTGCCAGCAGCTTAGGACAGCCCTACGAGCGGTACTTC; V: TRBV7-8; D: -; size: -; J: TRBJ2-7
CDR3: CASSDRGDTQYF; DNA: TGTGCCAGCAGCGACAGGGGAGATACGCAGTATTTT; V: TRBV7-2; D: TRBD1; size: few; J: TRBJ2-3
CDR3: CASSLGQGARSTEAFF; DNA: TGCGCCAGCAGCTTGGGGCAGGGGGCGCGGTCCACTGAAGCTTTCTTT; V: TRBV5-1; D: TRBD1; size: few; J: TRBJ1-1
CDR3: CASSTSPSGGSSSYEQYF; DNA: TGTGCCAGCAGCACCTCCCCTAGCGGGGGGTCAAGCTCCTACGAGCAGTACTTC; V: TRBV7-2; D: TRBD2; size: few; J: TRBJ2-7
CDR3: CASTPLGTTYNEQFF; DNA: TGTGCCAGCACCCCTCTTGGGACAACTTACAATGAGCAGTTCTTC; V: TRBV28; D: -; size: -; J: TRBJ2-1
CDR3: CASRESGNTEAFF; DNA: TGTGCCAGCAGAGAGAGCGGGAACACTGAAGCTTTCTTT; V: TRBV5-5; D: -; size: -; J: TRBJ1-1
CDR3: CASSQLGTASKDGYTF; DNA: TGCGCCAGCAGCCAGCTGGGGACAGCTAGCAAGGATGGCTACACCTTC; V: TRBV11-2; D: TRBD1; size: -; J: TRBJ1-2
CDR3: CASSLLDRGLGYTF; DNA: TGTGCCAGCAGCCTTTTGGACAGGGGGCTTGGCTACACCTTC; V: TRBV14; D: TRBD1; size: -; J: TRBJ1-2
CDR3: CASSPGYYEQYF; DNA: TGTGCCAGCAGTCCCGGATACTACGAGCAGTACTTC; V: TRBV27; D: -; size: -; J: TRBJ2-7
CDR3: CASRGHGQETQYF; DNA: TGTGCCAGCAGGGGACACGGCCAAGAGACCCAGTACTTC; V: TRBV10-3; D: -; size: -; J: TRBJ2-5
CDR3: CAISVEGTQYF; DNA: TGTGCCATCAGTGTGGAGGGGACCCAGTACTTC; V: TRBV10-3; D: -; size: -; J: TRBJ2-5
CDR3: CASSTRDRLSPYAYEQYF; DNA: TGTGCCAGCAGCACCCGGGACAGACTAAGCCCCTATGCTTACGAGCAGTACTTC; V: TRBV21-1; D: -; size: -; J: TRBJ2-7
CDR3: CASSAVGGGRTEAFF; DNA: TGTGCCAGCAGCGCCGTAGGCGGGGGCAGAACTGAAGCTTTCTTT; V: TRBV7-2; D: -; size: -; J: TRBJ1-1
CDR3: CSALTDNSPLHF; DNA: TGCAGTGCTCTGACTGATAATTCACCCCTCCACTTT; V: TRBV20-1; D: -; size: few; J: TRBJ1-6
CDR3: CASSPSAGTYEQYF; DNA: TGTGCCAGCAGCCCCTCGGCGGGTACCTACGAGCAGTACTTC; V: TRBV7-2; D: -; size: -; J: TRBJ2-7
CDR3: CATLLAGGYEQYF; DNA: TGTGCCACTTTGCTAGCGGGGGGATACGAGCAGTACTTC; V: TRBV10-3; D: TRBD2; size: -; J: TRBJ2-7
CDR3: CASSQGTVANYGYTF; DNA: TGCGCCAGCAGCCAAGGGACAGTAGCTAACTATGGCTACACCTTC; V: TRBV4-1; D: -; size: -; J: TRBJ1-2
CDR3: CSARARGRGPSYEQYF; DNA: TGCAGTGCTAGAGCCCGGGGCAGGGGGCCCTCCTACGAGCAGTACTTC; V: TRBV20-1; D: TRBD1; size: few; J: TRBJ2-7
CDR3: CSVESAPSTDTQYF; DNA: TGCAGCGTTGAGTCGGCGCCAAGCACAGATACGCAGTATTTT; V: TRBV29-1; D: -; size: -; J: TRBJ2-3
CDR3: CASRTARDRGRETQYF; DNA: TGTGCCAGCAGAACCGCCCGGGACAGGGGGCGGGAGACCCAGTACTTC; V: TRBV6-5; D: TRBD1; size: few; J: TRBJ2-5
CDR3: CASSSSEPYEQYF; DNA: TGTGCCAGCAGTTCTAGCGAACCCTACGAGCAGTACTTC; V: TRBV6-6; D: -; size: many; J: TRBJ2-7
CDR3: CASSRLGGTGNEQFF; DNA: TGTGCCAGCAGCAGGTTAGGGGGTACTGGCAATGAGCAGTTCTTC; V: TRBV9; D: -; size: few; J: TRBJ2-1
CDR3: CAWNRGEQTQYF; DNA: TGTGCCTGGAACAGGGGGGAACAGACCCAGTACTTC; V: TRBV30; D: TRBD1; size: -; J: TRBJ2-5
CDR3: CASSFRQGDKNIQYF; DNA: TGTGCCAGCAGCTTCAGACAGGGGGACAAAAACATTCAGTACTTC; V: TRBV7-2; D: TRBD1; size: -; J: TRBJ2-4
CDR3: CAINPGLTYNEQYF; DNA: TGTGCCATCAACCCGGGACTAACCTACAATGAGCAGTACTTC; V: TRBV10-3; D: TRBD2; size: -; J: TRBJ2-7
CDR3: CASSQRRGPYEQYF; DNA: TGTGCCAGCAGCCAACGTCGGGGACCTTACGAGCAGTACTTC; V: TRBV3-1; D: -; size: -; J: TRBJ2-7
CDR3: CASSQGGGNSYEQYF; DNA: TGTGCCAGCAGCCAGGGGGGCGGCAACTCCTACGAGCAGTACTTC; V: TRBV7-2; D: -; size: few; J: TRBJ2-7